The 5 T cell receptor beta chains reported below all come from one sample, sequenced in a study of shared clonotypes between healthy human individuals. Naive-designated CD8 cells lacked CD45RO, were positively enriched for CCR7, and omitted terminally differentiated effector memory CD45RA+ cells. Produced via immunoSEQ multiplex PCR; TCRdb's table is partial and in-frame only. The table lists around 600,000 clones, around 96% of them singletons. Sequencing used naive CD8+ T cells sorted from blood. Source of these receptors: a woman in her 30s in good health.

V and J are TRBV27 and TRBJ2-1, with TRBD2 identical over 10 bases. The CDR3 has 15 residues. Trimming cost V 1 base and J 5 bases; bases outside gene matches: 2. The germline V gene has CDR1 MNHEY and CDR2 SMNVEV (reference sequence). CDR3 bases: TGTGCCAGCAGTTTATTACTAGCGGGACACAATGAGCAGTTCTTC. Its protein is CASSLLLAGHNEQFF.

The CDR3 nucleotides read TGTGCCAGCAGCTCCGGCTCCTACAATGAGCAGTTCTTC. Its translation: CASSSGSYNEQFF. This chain joins TRBV5-6 and TRBJ2-1; the D is unclear. The CDR3 sequence is 13 residues long. Germline values: CDR1 SGHDT, CDR2 YYEEEE. V lost 3 bases, J lost 0 bases, and 4 bases lay in between. The whole variable domain, remainder taken from reference TRBV5-6 and TRBJ2-1, is DAGVTQSPTHLIKTRGQQVTLRCSPKSGHDTVSWYQQALGQGPQFIFQYYEEEERQRGNFPDRFSGHQFPNYSSELNVNALLLGDSALYLCASSSGSYNEQFFGPGTRLTVL.

In the case of this clone: Other DNA sequences in the same sample also yield this CDR3. The chain joins TRBV27 to TRBJ1-5; D is unresolved. The CDR3 has 13 amino acids. CDR1 and CDR2 from the germline V gene are MNHEY and SMNVEV (reference sequence). The ends were cut back, 3 bases at V and 4 bases at J, with 7 bases in the middle. CDR3 in amino acids: CASSFGVNQPQHF. The CDR3 DNA reads TGTGCCAGCAGTTTCGGGGTGAATCAGCCCCAGCATTTT.

The CDR3 bases are TGTGCCAGCAATGTGGGGGGGCACACTGAAGCTTTCTTT. Protein sequence: CASNVGGHTEAFF. The rearrangement joins TRBV28 to TRBJ1-1; perhaps TRBD1 as D (6 bases). The CDR3 is made up of 13 amino acids. V lost 7 bases, J lost 3 bases, and 12 bases lay in between. Germline CDR1 and CDR2: MDHEN and SYDVKM.

This clone was found once. The same CDR3 is also encoded by other DNA sequences in this sample. The chain combines TRBV30 with TRBJ1-1; D is ambiguous. This CDR3 has 13 residues. From germline, CDR1 is GTSNPN and CDR2 SVGIG (reference sequence). V was clipped by 0 bases and J by 0 bases, with 5 bases between them. CDR3 in DNA: TGTGCCTGGAGTGTCGGGTTGAACACTGAAGCTTTCTTT. This sequence encodes CAWSVGLNTEAFF.